The 15 T cell receptor beta chains below all came from one sample that was sequenced in a study of cytomegalovirus exposure and HLA in healthy donors (dated by TCRdb to 2016 to 2017). The protocol used for the library was the immunoSEQ multiplex PCR assay. For the multiplex PCR, a mixture combining 60 forward primers for TCR Vbeta segments and 13 reverse primers for TCR Jbeta segments was used. Drawn from immuneACCESS, this table holds only the in-frame rearrangements with V and J called that TCRdb kept. Clones are partly lost; checked studies trace under half to an unresolved V gene and leave the rest unexplained. The sample table contains about 110,000 clones; only one count was recorded for under 80% of them. Clones ranked in the top ten supply 3.5% to 4% of the sample. The sequencing sample was made of PBMCs. These receptors came from a man aged 55 to 70 in good health and CMV-seronegative.

This clone came up a few times. The chain employs TRBV7-9 and TRBJ1-6, with D unclear. Looked up from germline, CDR1 is SEHNR and CDR2 is FQNEAQ (reference sequence). This CDR3 contains 15 residues. The V gene lost 5 bases and the J gene lost 4 bases, with 12 bases spanning the gap. The CDR3 DNA reads as TGTGCCAGCAGCCCCTCGGGAGGTTATAATTCACCCCTCCACTTT. Protein: CASSPSGGYNSPLHF.

This rearrangement joins TRBV4-1 to TRBJ2-7, with 11 bases aligning to TRBD1. Trimming took 0 bases from V and 12 from J; bases not matched to a gene: 10. The CDR3 has 15 residues. Germline CDR1 is MGHRA and CDR2 is YSYEKL. The CDR3 here is CASSQDGGTGGELYV. The CDR3 nucleotides are TGCGCCAGCAGCCAAGATGGGGGGACAGGGGGAGAACTGTACGTC.

Comments on this clone: This sample includes further DNA sequences coding for the same CDR3. The chain is built from TRBV4-3 and TRBJ2-7, with 10 bases lining up with TRBD2. The CDR3 totals 15 residues. The ends lost 4 bases at V and 1 base at J; junction bases unmatched: 4. Germline V gives CDR1 LGHNA, CDR2 YSLEER. This CDR3 is CASSLRLAGSYEQYF. In nucleotides, the CDR3 is TGCGCCAGCAGCCTTCGACTAGCGGGTTCCTACGAGCAGTACTTC.

In its sample, this clone was seen a few times. The rearrangement joins TRBV4-3 to TRBJ1-1, with D perhaps TRBD1 (5 bases). The CDR3 spans 15 residues. CDR1 is LGHNA, CDR2 YSLEER, per germline. V was cut by 0 bases and J by 0 bases, with 8 bases left in between. The CDR3 DNA sequence: TGCGCCAGCAGCCAAGATTGGGGCATGAACACTGAAGCTTTCTTT. Translation gives CASSQDWGMNTEAFF.

The chain employs TRBV7-9 and TRBJ2-3, with 10 bases lining up with TRBD2. Germline V CDR1 and CDR2: SEHNR, FQNEAQ (reference sequence). V gave up 2 bases and J gave up 6 bases; unmatched junction bases: 11. This CDR3 is 17 amino acids long. The CDR3 protein is CASSLSASGGRDDTQYF. The DNA of the CDR3 is TGTGCCAGCAGCTTATCAGCTAGCGGGGGCCGGGATGATACGCAGTATTTT.

The chain couples TRBV28 to TRBJ2-7; maybe TRBD1 (5 bases). Per germline, CDR1 MDHEN and CDR2 SYDVKM. Trimming took off 5 bases at V and 5 bases at J, with 13 bases between the two ends. CDR3 length equals 13 residues. CDR3 amino acids: CASSPRRVHEQYV. The CDR3 DNA follows: TGTGCCAGCAGTCCCCGCAGGGTACACGAGCAGTACGTC.

The V and J genes are TRBV5-1 and TRBJ1-1, with D perhaps matching TRBD1 (6 bases). The length of the CDR3 is 14 residues. V was shortened by 3 bases and J by 3 bases, with 12 bases between the two germline ends. Germline CDR1 is SGHRS and CDR2 is YFSETQ. The CDR3 here is CASSSQGADTEAFF. For the CDR3, the DNA is TGCGCCAGCAGCTCACAGGGAGCCGACACTGAAGCTTTCTTT.

About this clone: This CDR3 fails to terminate in the conserved phenylalanine or tryptophan, so it likely reflects a read error. CDR3 DNA sequence: TGTGCCAGCAGCTTAAATTCAGACACTGAAGCTTTCCTT. Protein: CASSLNSDTEAFL. The chain recombines TRBV7-9 with TRBJ1-1; no firm D call. The CDR3 contains 13 residues. The germline gives CDR1 SEHNR, CDR2 FQNEAQ (reference sequence). V gave up 2 bases and J gave up 3 bases, with 7 bases separating them.

This clone showed up just a few times. V gene TRBV5-1 combines with J gene TRBJ1-3; D unresolved. V lost 1 base to trimming and J lost 1 base, with 9 bases between them. Germline values: CDR1 SGHRS, CDR2 YFSETQ. This CDR3 is built from 15 residues. The CDR3 here is CASSLLEPSGNTIYF. Here the CDR3 DNA reads TGCGCCAGCAGCTTGCTAGAACCATCTGGAAACACCATATATTTT.

This clone was seen a handful of times. V usage is TRBV5-1 and J usage is TRBJ2-7, with 7 nucleotides matching TRBD1. The CDR3 is made up of 13 amino acids. CDR1 SGHRS and CDR2 YFSETQ come from the germline V gene. V gave up 4 bases and J gave up 7 bases; unmatched junction bases: 8. The CDR3 here is CASSTGQAEEQYF. The CDR3 region has the DNA TGCGCCAGCAGCACCGGACAGGCCGAGGAGCAGTACTTC.

This sequence joins TRBV28 and TRBJ2-7; 9 bases agree with TRBD1. The CDR3 is made up of 15 amino acids. CDR1 and CDR2 (germline): MDHEN, SYDVKM. V was clipped by 5 bases and J by 0 bases; unmatched bases: 5. The CDR3 protein is CASSPTGGGSYEQYV. The DNA for the CDR3 is TGTGCCAGCAGTCCGACAGGGGGTGGCTCCTACGAGCAGTACGTC.

CDR3 in DNA: TGTGCCAGCAGCTTTATGCCCGGGGGGGCCCATGAGCAGTTCTTC. Translated, it gives CASSFMPGGAHEQFF. The chain combines TRBV11-3 with TRBJ2-1; TRBD2 agrees at 8 bases. Trimming took 3 bases from V and 8 from J; bases not matched to a gene: 9. The CDR3 is 15 amino acids. Germline CDR1 is SGHNT and CDR2 is YENEEA.

The genes are TRBV10-3 and TRBJ1-6; 10 bases are a match to TRBD1. The CDR3 has 15 residues. J gave up 7 bases and V 1 base, and 1 base lay outside the gene matches. Germline lookup yields CDR1 ENHRY and CDR2 SYGVKD. CDR3 nucleotides: TGTGCCATCAGTGAGTTGGGACAGGGGAATTCACCCCTCCACTTT. Translating it yields CAISELGQGNSPLHF.

This chain joins TRBV5-4 and TRBJ2-2; possible D gene TRBD1, 6 bases. This CDR3 is built from 14 residues. V was shortened by 4 bases and J by 3 bases, with 10 bases between the two germline ends. In germline, CDR1 is SGHNT, CDR2 YYREEE (reference sequence). In DNA form, the CDR3 reads TGTGCCAGCAGCCGGGACACGGACACCGGGGAGCTGTTTTTT. Protein sequence: CASSRDTDTGELFF.

The chain carries TRBV7-9 and TRBJ1-1, with 8 positions matching TRBD1. Per germline, CDR1 SEHNR and CDR2 FQNEAQ (reference sequence). The CDR3 sequence is 15 residues long. V dropped 3 bases and J dropped 0; count of bases not matched to a gene: 3. CDR3 amino acids: CASSLGQVMNTEAFF. The CDR3, as DNA: TGTGCCAGCAGCTTGGGACAGGTCATGAACACTGAAGCTTTCTTT.